Shown below are 10 T cell receptor beta chains from a single sample sequenced in a study of identical twins (dated by TCRdb to the mid-2010s). Libraries were built with 5' RACE. Sequencing was performed on an Illumina HiSeq 2000. TCRdb ran its own pipeline on the public reads, namely fastp trimming at Q25 and MiXCR clone calling, and kept in-frame beta chains. A single entry per CDR3 protein holds the most common genes and DNA from its merged rows. The sample table shows hundreds of thousands of distinct CDR3 sequences, and around 12% are seen once. 1.5% to 2% of the sample belongs to the ten largest clones. These data also formed part of another study, on yellow fever vaccine responses in identical twins.

The sample comprised PBMCs. The receptors here all came from a woman under 30 in good health.

The chain joins TRBV10-1 to TRBJ2-3; D may be TRBD1 or TRBD2 (5 bases each). V dropped 2 bases and J dropped 1 base, with 10 bases sitting between them. Germline loops: CDR1 WNHNN, CDR2 SYGVQD (reference sequence). There are 15 residues in the CDR3. Written as DNA, the CDR3 is TGCGCCAGCAGTGAGCCCGGGGCCGGCACAGATACGCAGTATTTT. Its translation: CASSEPGAGTDTQYF.

This clonotype appeared a few times. V usage is TRBV28 and J usage is TRBJ2-1, with D possibly being TRBD2 (7 bases). Germline assignment: CDR1 MDHEN and CDR2 SYDVKM. The germline V and J ends were trimmed by 7 bases and 4 bases, with 20 bases remaining between them. The CDR3 loop spans 16 amino acids. The CDR3 loop is CASIPKGGAIYNEQFF. The CDR3 bases are TGTGCCAGCATCCCCAAGGGGGGGGCGATTTACAATGAGCAGTTCTTC.

The gene calls are TRBV27 and TRBJ2-1; TRBD2 matches at 8 bases. Per the germline V gene, CDR1 is MNHEY and CDR2 is SMNVEV (reference sequence). The junction had 14 bases not matched to a gene; V was cut back by 3 bases and J by 7 bases. The CDR3 runs 17 residues. The CDR3 region is CASSFRGASGLNNEQFF. Here the CDR3 DNA reads TGTGCCAGCAGTTTCCGCGGGGCTAGCGGGCTAAATAATGAGCAGTTCTTC.

This clonotype showed up just a few times. This sequence joins TRBV7-8 and TRBJ2-1; 8 nucleotides line up with TRBD2. This CDR3 is 18 amino acids long. Per the germline V gene, CDR1 is SGHVS and CDR2 is FQNEAQ. J gave up 6 bases and V 2 bases, and 15 bases lay outside the gene matches. The chain's CDR3 is CASSLMVMGLETSNEQFF. CDR3 sequence (DNA): TGTGCCAGCAGCTTAATGGTGATGGGACTAGAGACATCCAATGAGCAGTTCTTC. Complete variable domain (other parts from reference TRBV7-8 and TRBJ2-1): GAGVSQSPRYKVAKRGQDVALRCDPISGHVSLFWYQQALGQGPEFLTYFQNEAQLDKSGLPSDRFFAERPEGSVSTLKIQRTQQEDSAVYLCASSLMVMGLETSNEQFFGPGTRLTVL.

This clonotype was picked up many times. One junction end does not reproduce the germline sequence, and a read error may be involved. This sequence joins TRBV6-9 and TRBJ1-5; D remains ambiguous. Germline assignment: CDR1 MNHGY and CDR2 SVAAGI. The CDR3 totals 9 residues. CDR3 DNA: TGTGCCAGCAAACAGCCCCAGCATTTT. This codes for CASKQPQHF.

This clonotype appeared a few times. This chain connects TRBV20-1 to TRBJ1-2; D unclear. The germline gives CDR1 DFQATT, CDR2 SNEGSKA (reference sequence). V lost 0 bases and J lost 3, with 11 bases in between. The CDR3 runs 14 residues. The CDR3 nucleotides read TGCAGTGCTAGAGATGATGGCGGAGACTATGGCTACACCTTC. Protein sequence: CSARDDGGDYGYTF.

V and J are TRBV28 and TRBJ2-3, with 7 nucleotides matching TRBD1. Germline CDR1 reads MDHEN; CDR2 reads SYDVKM. Germline trimming cut 4 bases from V and 3 bases from J; bases unmatched to any gene: 10. This CDR3 comprises 16 residues. The CDR3 sequence: CASSSNRQGRTDTQYF. The CDR3 region has the DNA TGTGCCAGCAGTTCAAACCGACAGGGTCGTACAGATACGCAGTATTTT. Using reference TRBV28 and TRBJ2-3 for the parts outside the CDR3, the full variable domain is DVKVTQSSRYLVKRTGEKVFLECVQDMDHENMFWYRQDPGLGLRLIYFSYDVKMKEKGDIPEGYSVSREKKERFSLILESASTNQTSMYLCASSSNRQGRTDTQYFGPGTRLTVL.

This clonotype was counted between two and nine times. J is TRBJ2-3 and V is TRBV2; no definite D call. Germline-derived CDR1 and CDR2 are SNHLY and FYNNEI. Trimming took 1 base from V and 1 from J, leaving 6 bases between them. The CDR3 totals 14 residues. The chain's CDR3 is CASSEGPGTDTQYF. The CDR3 DNA reads as TGTGCCAGCAGTGAAGGGCCCGGCACAGATACGCAGTATTTT.

The V and J genes are TRBV13 and TRBJ2-7; D not resolved. Germline CDR1 PRHDT, CDR2 FYEKMQ (reference sequence). The V end lost 2 bases, the J end lost 4 bases, and 9 bases lay between the germline ends. This CDR3 is built from 13 residues. The CDR3 nucleotides read TGTGCCAGCAGCTTAAGCCTACAGTACGAGCAGTACTTC. Its translation: CASSLSLQYEQYF. The variable domain in full, with the rest retrieved from reference TRBV13 and TRBJ2-7, is AAGVIQSPRHLIKEKRETATLKCYPIPRHDTVYWYQQGPGQDPQFLISFYEKMQSDKGSIPDRFSAQQFSDYHSELNMSSLELGDSALYFCASSLSLQYEQYFGPGTRLTVT.

This clonotype was counted only a few times. In DNA form, the CDR3 reads TGTGCCAGCAGTTTTCGGAAGTGGGAAGCTTTCTTT. Translating gives CASSFRKWEAFF. V usage is TRBV28 and J usage is TRBJ1-1; D remains ambiguous. Germline V gene lookup returns CDR1 MDHEN and CDR2 SYDVKM. This CDR3 is built from 12 residues. Trimming took off 3 bases at V and 8 bases at J, with 10 bases between the two ends.